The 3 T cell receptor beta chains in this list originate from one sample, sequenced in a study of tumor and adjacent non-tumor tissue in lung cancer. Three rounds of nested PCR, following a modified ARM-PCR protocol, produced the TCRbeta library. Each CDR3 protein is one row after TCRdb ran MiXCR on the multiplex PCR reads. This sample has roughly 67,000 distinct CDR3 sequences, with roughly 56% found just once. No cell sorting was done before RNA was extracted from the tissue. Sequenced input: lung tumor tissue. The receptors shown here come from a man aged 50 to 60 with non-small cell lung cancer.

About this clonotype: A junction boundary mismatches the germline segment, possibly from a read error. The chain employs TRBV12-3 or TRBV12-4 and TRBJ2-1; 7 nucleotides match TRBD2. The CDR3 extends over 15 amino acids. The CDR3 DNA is TGTGCCAGCAGGCTAATAGCGGGTGCGAACAATGAGCAGATCTTC. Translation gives CASRLIAGANNEQIF.

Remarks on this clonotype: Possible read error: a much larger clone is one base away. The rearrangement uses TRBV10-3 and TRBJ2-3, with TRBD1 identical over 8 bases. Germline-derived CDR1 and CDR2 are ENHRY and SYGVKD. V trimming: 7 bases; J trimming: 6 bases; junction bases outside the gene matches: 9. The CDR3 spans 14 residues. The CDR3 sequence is CAINLDRAADTQYF. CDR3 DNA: TGTGCCATCAATCTGGACAGGGCGGCGGATACGCAGTATTTT.

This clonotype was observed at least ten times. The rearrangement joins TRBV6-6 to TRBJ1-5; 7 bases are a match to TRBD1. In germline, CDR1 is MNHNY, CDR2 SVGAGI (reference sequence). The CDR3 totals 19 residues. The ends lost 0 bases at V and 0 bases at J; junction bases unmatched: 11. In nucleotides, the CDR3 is TGTGCCAGCAGTTACTCGAAGGCGAAGGGGGCATATAGCAATCAGCCCCAGCATTTT. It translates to CASSYSKAKGAYSNQPQHF.